The sequence of this TCR beta chain was determined in a study of early T cells in non-severe SARS-CoV-2 infection. Overall study context: Sequencing targeted bulk RNA from unsorted whole blood, leaving chains unpaired. Regarding the study as a whole: Anti-spike CD8 responses were favored in VDJdb matching, and private and CD4 specificities were missed.

cDNA molecules, individually, were tagged with unique molecular identifiers. Using its own MiXCR run on the 5' RACE reads, TCRdb lists one record per CDR3 protein. Here the sample spans tens of thousands of distinct CDR3 sequences, 9.5% to 15% being singletons. The V end lost 5 bases, the J end lost 2 bases, and 12 bases lay between the germline ends. There are 13 residues in the CDR3. The germline gives CDR1 DFQATT, CDR2 SNEGSKA (reference sequence). Comment on this clonotype: The antigen remains undetermined.

The receptor was isolated from an adult who was a healthcare worker with PCR-confirmed SARS-CoV-2 infection or an uninfected control (not recorded which). This chain connects TRBV20-1 to TRBJ2-5, with TRBD2 as a possible D gene (5 bases). The starting material was whole blood, obtained at baseline. CDR3 region: CSAEEGMQETQYF. The CDR3 DNA follows: TGCAGTGCTGAAGAGGGTATGCAAGAGACCCAGTACTTC.